The 30 T cell receptor beta chains below were found in one sample sequenced in a study of cytomegalovirus exposure and HLA in healthy donors. Primers: 60 Vbeta forward and 13 Jbeta reverse. Generated by immunoSEQ multiplex PCR, the TCRdb table keeps only in-frame clones and is missing some. The repertoire holds 100,000 to 150,000 clones, with 50% to 80% as singletons. Sequencing was done on a sample of PBMCs. These receptors were obtained from a woman in her thirties or forties in good health and CMV-seropositive.

The CDR3 DNA is TGTGCCAGCAGCTCACAGGGAGAGACCCAGTACTTC. This gives the protein CASSSQGETQYF. V usage is TRBV7-6 and J usage is TRBJ2-5, with a possible D match to TRBD1 (6 bases). This CDR3 is built from 12 residues. Trimming removed 4 bases from V and 4 bases from J, with 7 bases in between. The germline gives CDR1 SGHVS, CDR2 FNYEAQ.

This CDR3 is CASSPFSGRNTGELFF. For the CDR3, the DNA is TGTGCCAGCTCCCCCTTTTCAGGCCGAAACACCGGGGAGCTGTTTTTT. This sequence joins TRBV18 and TRBJ2-2, with unresolved D. V dropped 6 bases and J dropped 2 bases, with 16 bases sitting between them. Germline CDR1 and CDR2: KGHSH and LQKENI. This CDR3 contains 16 residues.

The chain carries TRBV18 and TRBJ1-1; 8 bases are a match to TRBD1. There are 17 residues in the CDR3. Germline values: CDR1 KGHSH, CDR2 LQKENI. Unmatched junction bases numbered 8, after V lost 2 bases and J lost 0 bases. The CDR3 protein is CASSPVQGAAMNTEAFF. CDR3 DNA sequence: TGTGCCAGCTCACCAGTTCAGGGGGCGGCCATGAACACTGAAGCTTTCTTT. Supplemented by reference TRBV18 and TRBJ1-1, the full variable domain reads NAGVMQNPRHLVRRRGQEARLRCSPMKGHSHVYWYRQLPEEGLKFMVYLQKENIIDESGMPKERFSAEFPKEGPSILRIQQVVRGDSAAYFCASSPVQGAAMNTEAFFGQGTRLTVV.

The CDR3 nucleotides read TGTGCCAGCAGCTACCGGGACAGAAGAAGCACAGATACGCAGTATTTT. Encoded protein: CASSYRDRRSTDTQYF. The rearrangement links TRBV5-6 to TRBJ2-3; 7 bases agree with TRBD1. CDR3 length equals 16 residues. V dropped 3 bases and J dropped 0; count of bases not matched to a gene: 7. Germline V CDR1 and CDR2: SGHDT, YYEEEE.

The V and J genes are TRBV19 and TRBJ2-5; 8 bases match TRBD1. Trimming removed 1 base from V and 6 bases from J; junction bases left unmatched: 10. The germline V gene encodes CDR1 LNHDA and CDR2 SQIVND (reference sequence). This CDR3 has 16 residues. CDR3: CASSIGTGKGQKTQYF. The CDR3 DNA reads TGTGCCAGTAGTATAGGGACAGGGAAGGGTCAAAAGACCCAGTACTTC. The full variable domain, rest sourced from reference TRBV19 and TRBJ2-5, is DGGITQSPKYLFRKEGQNVTLSCEQNLNHDAMYWYRQDPGQGLRLIYYSQIVNDFQKGDIAEGYSVSREKKESFPLTVTSAQKNPTAFYLCASSIGTGKGQKTQYFGPGTRLLVL.

V is TRBV5-1 and J is TRBJ1-2; TRBD1 matches at 7 bases. Losses at the gene ends were 2 bases for V and 8 bases for J; bases not matched to a gene: 18. CDR1 is SGHRS, CDR2 YFSETQ, per germline. The CDR3 extends over 17 amino acids. The CDR3 reads CASSLQGTELTSGGYTF. CDR3 sequence (DNA): TGCGCCAGCAGCTTACAAGGGACAGAACTTACCTCTGGCGGCTACACCTTC.

The V gene is TRBV7-6, the J gene TRBJ2-2; a possible D gene is TRBD1 (6 bases). Germline V gives CDR1 SGHVS, CDR2 FNYEAQ. Trimming removed 5 bases from V and 5 bases from J, with 18 bases in between. CDR3 length: 16 amino acids. The CDR3 DNA is TGTGCCAGCAGCGCTCAACAGGGAATGATTACCGGGGAGCTGTTTTTT. Amino acid sequence: CASSAQQGMITGELFF.

V is TRBV4-1 and J is TRBJ2-1; TRBD2 is a possible D gene (6 bases). V was pared by 0 bases and J by 0 bases, with 15 bases between. Germline-derived CDR1 and CDR2 are MGHRA and YSYEKL. This CDR3 has 18 residues. The CDR3 spells CASSQEWSGSSSYNEQFF. The CDR3 region has the DNA TGCGCCAGCAGCCAAGAATGGAGCGGGTCAAGCTCCTACAATGAGCAGTTCTTC.

The chain recombines TRBV6-5 with TRBJ1-1; the match to TRBD1 covers 7 bases. This CDR3 is built from 16 residues. V was pared by 0 bases and J by 1 base, with 5 bases of the junction left unmatched. From germline, CDR1 is MNHEY and CDR2 SVGAGI. This chain's CDR3 is CASSYSWTGQNTEAFF. CDR3 in DNA: TGTGCCAGCAGTTACTCCTGGACAGGCCAGAACACTGAAGCTTTCTTT.

The CDR3, as DNA: TGCGCCAGCAGCGCGGGGACCTACGAGCAGTACTTC. This encodes CASSAGTYEQYF. The chain carries TRBV5-1 and TRBJ2-7; possibly TRBD2 for D (6 bases). Germline-derived CDR1 and CDR2 are SGHRS and YFSETQ. The CDR3 runs to 12 residues. V lost 4 bases, J lost 2 bases, and 7 bases lay in between.

Comment on this clone: Within the sample, other DNA sequences also encode this same CDR3. This sequence joins TRBV5-1 and TRBJ2-5; 11 positions agree with TRBD2. This CDR3 spans 16 amino acids. Germline V gene sequence: CDR1 SGHRS, CDR2 YFSETQ. Germline trimming cut 0 bases from V and 2 bases from J; bases unmatched to any gene: 3. This chain's CDR3 is CASSLAGTSGQETQYF. CDR3 DNA sequence: TGCGCCAGCAGCTTGGCCGGGACTAGCGGACAAGAGACCCAGTACTTC.

The chain links TRBV7-2 to TRBJ2-7, with 9 bases aligning to TRBD2. The CDR3 length is 14 residues. Germline assignment: CDR1 SGHTA and CDR2 FQGNSA. J gave up 2 bases and V 5 bases, and 4 bases lay outside the gene matches. The CDR3 sequence: CASSRLAGPYEQYF. DNA of the CDR3: TGTGCCAGCAGCCGGCTAGCGGGACCCTACGAGCAGTACTTC.

The gene calls are TRBV6-6 and TRBJ2-2; D might be TRBD2 (7 bases). The CDR3 contains 14 residues. Trimming stripped 9 bases from V and 2 bases from J, with 13 bases between. The germline CDR1 and CDR2 sequences are MNHNY and SVGAGI (reference sequence). CDR3 residues: CASIGGPNTGELFF. Written as DNA, the CDR3 is TGTGCCAGTATCGGGGGGCCTAACACCGGGGAGCTGTTTTTT.

V gene TRBV10-3 combines with J gene TRBJ1-6; no clear D gene. The germline CDR1 and CDR2 sequences are ENHRY and SYGVKD. The CDR3 is 15 amino acids. The ends were cut back, 6 bases at V and 8 bases at J, with 17 bases in the middle. The CDR3 sequence is CAIRGSGGKDSPLHF. The CDR3, as DNA: TGTGCCATCAGGGGGAGTGGAGGGAAGGATTCACCCCTCCACTTT.

V and J are TRBV4-2 and TRBJ2-5; D remains unclear. Trimming took off 0 bases at V and 7 bases at J, with 15 bases between the two ends. There are 15 residues in the CDR3. The germline CDR1 and CDR2 sequences are LGHNA and YNFKEQ. CDR3 coding DNA: TGTGCCAGCAGCCAAGATGCCCTCCCGAGTGGGACCCAGTACTTC. This codes for CASSQDALPSGTQYF.

This clone was counted only a few times. The chain is built from TRBV27 and TRBJ2-5; 10 nucleotides line up with TRBD1. The J call is doubtful: the DNA matches TRBJ2-7 better. This CDR3 has 12 amino acids. The germline gives CDR1 MNHEY, CDR2 SMNVEV (reference sequence). The CDR3 loop is CASSGTGAEQYF. CDR3 DNA: TGTGCCAGCAGTGGGACAGGGGCCGAGCAGTACTTC.

V and J are TRBV15 and TRBJ1-3, with 7 bases fitting TRBD1. The germline V gene encodes CDR1 LNHNV and CDR2 YYDKDF (reference sequence). The CDR3 totals 16 residues. Trimming removed 0 bases from V and 3 bases from J; junction bases left unmatched: 5. CDR3 sequence (DNA): TGTGCCACCAGCAGAGACCAGGGGGTCGTTGGAAACACCATATATTTT. It specifies CATSRDQGVVGNTIYF. Supplemented by reference TRBV15 and TRBJ1-3, the full variable domain reads DAMVIQNPRYQVTQFGKPVTLSCSQTLNHNVMYWYQQKSSQAPKLLFHYYDKDFNNEADTPDNFQSRRPNTSFCFLDIRSPGLGDTAMYLCATSRDQGVVGNTIYFGEGSWLTVV.

In this sample, this clone turned up a few times. J is TRBJ1-2 and V is TRBV6-1; the D gene is possibly TRBD1 (5 bases). The length of the CDR3 is 14 residues. Germline V gives CDR1 MNHNS, CDR2 SASEGT. V lost 8 bases, J lost 4 bases, and 17 bases lay in between. Written as DNA, the CDR3 is TGTGCCAGCCGCCCCGGGGGGGAGGGCTATGGCTACACCTTC. Its protein is CASRPGGEGYGYTF.

The chain joins TRBV6-5 to TRBJ2-7; D perhaps matches TRBD2 (6 bases). In germline, CDR1 is MNHEY, CDR2 SVGAGI. The V and J ends lost 5 bases and 4 bases respectively, with 15 bases between them. The CDR3 totals 14 residues. CDR3 in amino acids: CASSDSWGEYEQYF. CDR3 sequence (DNA): TGTGCCAGCAGTGATTCATGGGGGGAGTACGAGCAGTACTTC.

The chain combines TRBV20-1 with TRBJ1-4, with 8 bases identical to TRBD1. Germline V gene sequence: CDR1 DFQATT, CDR2 SNEGSKA (reference sequence). Germline trimming cut 0 bases from V and 13 bases from J; bases unmatched to any gene: 1. The CDR3 extends over 11 amino acids. The CDR3 DNA follows: TGCAGTGCTAGAGAGGACAGGGTACTGTTTTTT. It specifies CSAREDRVLFF.

The chain employs TRBV28 and TRBJ2-7, with D possibly TRBD2 on 5 matching bases. This CDR3 is built from 16 residues. Germline V CDR1 and CDR2: MDHEN, SYDVKM. V was trimmed by 5 bases and J by 2 bases, leaving 19 bases between them. The CDR3 DNA follows: TGTGCCAGCAGTCCGCCGAGGGCACCAATTACCTACGAGCAGTACTTC. Protein product: CASSPPRAPITYEQYF. The variable domain in full, completed from reference TRBV28 and TRBJ2-7, reads DVKVTQSSRYLVKRTGEKVFLECVQDMDHENMFWYRQDPGLGLRLIYFSYDVKMKEKGDIPEGYSVSREKKERFSLILESASTNQTSMYLCASSPPRAPITYEQYFGPGTRLTVT.

V and J are TRBV2 and TRBJ1-2, with 9 bases aligning to TRBD1. V shed 7 bases, J shed 7 bases, and the junction held 7 bases outside the gene matches. Looked up from germline, CDR1 is SNHLY and CDR2 is FYNNEI. The CDR3 consists of 13 residues. The CDR3 DNA is TGTGCCAGCACGGACAGGGGCCGGGGTGGCTACACCTTC. Translating gives CASTDRGRGGYTF.

The rearrangement joins TRBV5-1 to TRBJ1-1; tentative D call: TRBD1 (6 bases). Trimming pared 2 bases from V and 1 base from J, leaving 9 bases between. Germline CDR1 and CDR2: SGHRS and YFSETQ. The CDR3 sequence is 14 residues long. As DNA, the CDR3 is TGCGCCAGCAGCTTACAGGGCCAGAACACTGAAGCTTTCTTT. It specifies CASSLQGQNTEAFF.

The rearrangement links TRBV6-6 to TRBJ2-1, with D maybe TRBD2 (6 bases). Germline V gene lookup returns CDR1 MNHNY and CDR2 SVGAGI (reference sequence). Trimming left V 6 bases short and J 7 bases short, with 13 bases between. This CDR3 has 13 residues. CDR3 loop: CASSLDGGNEQFF. DNA for the CDR3: TGTGCCAGCAGCCTAGACGGGGGTAATGAGCAGTTCTTC.

The chain carries TRBV27 and TRBJ2-5; possible D gene TRBD2, 6 bases. The length of the CDR3 is 16 residues. In germline, CDR1 is MNHEY, CDR2 SMNVEV (reference sequence). Trimming removed 10 bases at V and 2 bases at J, with 23 bases between. CDR3 DNA: TGTGCCACCGCCTCGACTAGTTTGAGGGCACAAGAGACCCAGTACTTC. Its protein is CATASTSLRAQETQYF.

The rearrangement joins TRBV19 to TRBJ1-5; 9 bases agree with TRBD1. The CDR3 is 14 residues long. Germline V gene sequence: CDR1 LNHDA, CDR2 SQIVND (reference sequence). Trimming removed 5 bases from V and 5 bases from J; junction bases left unmatched: 4. The CDR3 nucleotides read TGTGCCAGTAGTTTGGGACAGGGTGATCAGCCCCAGCATTTT. This sequence encodes CASSLGQGDQPQHF. The full variable domain, completed using reference TRBV19 and TRBJ1-5, is DGGITQSPKYLFRKEGQNVTLSCEQNLNHDAMYWYRQDPGQGLRLIYYSQIVNDFQKGDIAEGYSVSREKKESFPLTVTSAQKNPTAFYLCASSLGQGDQPQHFGDGTRLSIL.

This clone turned up a few times. The chain uses TRBV7-9 and TRBJ2-1, with TRBD2 as a possible D gene (6 bases). Trimming pared 5 bases from V and 6 bases from J, leaving 14 bases between. Germline loops: CDR1 SEHNR, CDR2 FQNEAQ (reference sequence). The CDR3 loop spans 14 amino acids. The CDR3 DNA follows: TGTGCCAGCAGCGCATCGGGGGAGAGCAATGAGCAGTTCTTC. Residues: CASSASGESNEQFF.

The rearrangement uses TRBV28 and TRBJ1-3; the match to TRBD1 covers 8 bases. CDR1 is MDHEN and CDR2 is SYDVKM in the germline V gene. The CDR3 loop spans 15 amino acids. J gave up 4 bases and V 6 bases, and 8 bases lay outside the gene matches. The CDR3 protein is CASRAGGTGGNTIYF. The CDR3 coding sequence is TGTGCCAGCAGGGCGGGGGGGACAGGCGGAAACACCATATATTTT. The whole variable domain, remainder taken from reference TRBV28 and TRBJ1-3, is DVKVTQSSRYLVKRTGEKVFLECVQDMDHENMFWYRQDPGLGLRLIYFSYDVKMKEKGDIPEGYSVSREKKERFSLILESASTNQTSMYLCASRAGGTGGNTIYFGEGSWLTVV.

This chain connects TRBV4-2 to TRBJ2-2; D remains ambiguous. Germline values: CDR1 LGHNA, CDR2 YNFKEQ. V lost 4 bases to trimming and J lost 3 bases, with 9 bases between them. The CDR3 is made up of 14 amino acids. The CDR3 DNA is TGTGCCAGCAGCCGTCGCGGTGACACCGGGGAGCTGTTTTTT. Amino acid sequence: CASSRRGDTGELFF.

This clone was detected only a few times. V is TRBV5-4 and J is TRBJ2-2, with 10 bases that match TRBD2. Unmatched junction bases numbered 6, after V lost 4 bases and J lost 0 bases. CDR3 length: 17 amino acids. Germline CDR1 reads SGHNT; CDR2 reads YYREEE (reference sequence). The DNA of the CDR3 is TGTGCCAGCAGCCTGACTAGCGGGTTGGCGAACACCGGGGAGCTGTTTTTT. Its translation: CASSLTSGLANTGELFF.